The subject of this entry is one T cell receptor (beta chain). Primers: 60 Vbeta forward and 13 Jbeta reverse. Measured with immunoSEQ multiplex PCR; TCRdb has only the in-frame clones, and not every one. The data contain about 160,000 clones, approximately 75% of them singletons. This sample is drawn from a study of cytomegalovirus exposure and HLA in healthy donors. CDR3 length: 13 residues. Germline loops: CDR1 KGHSH, CDR2 LQKENI. J gave up 7 bases and V 5 bases, and 1 base lay outside the gene matches. This TCR was sampled from a woman between 18 and 29 years old in good health and CMV-seronegative. Sequencing used PBMCs. The gene calls are TRBV18 and TRBJ1-5; the match to TRBD1 covers 11 bases. CDR3 sequence reads: CASSGQGAQPQHF. The CDR3 coding sequence is TGTGCCAGCTCAGGACAGGGGGCGCAGCCCCAGCATTTT.